This T cell receptor beta chain was sequenced for a study of blood T cell repertoires in COVID-19. Looking at the study overall: Italy, Spain and the United States were the sources of the convalescent and acute COVID-19 samples.

Germline V CDR1 and CDR2: KGHSH, LQKENI. Trimming left V 2 bases short and J 7 bases short, with 15 bases between. The CDR3 contains 15 residues. In the original processing: Amplification with reference gene primers provided the estimates of nucleated cell counts. Assay: immunoSEQ multiplex PCR; the TCRdb copy retains only in-frame clones and omits some. That table is the source of V, J and clone size, and D and trimming were worked out from the DNA. The table records under 60,000 clones, 90% of them present only once. Material for sequencing was peripheral blood. The chain uses TRBV18 and TRBJ2-1, with D possibly matching TRBD1 (5 bases). This receptor was taken from a human donor in a cohort sampled during active COVID-19. The CDR3 region has the DNA TGTGCCAGCTCACCAACGTCAGGGTCAGGGAATGAGCAGTTCTTC. Translating it yields CASSPTSGSGNEQFF.